This TCR beta chain was sequenced in a study of early T cells in non-severe SARS-CoV-2 infection. General observations from the study: Private and CD4 specificities were missed by VDJdb matching, which favored anti-spike CD8 responses.

This CDR3 spans 12 amino acids. Per germline, CDR1 SGHDT and CDR2 YYEEEE. Deletions cut 2 bases from V and 9 bases from J, with 8 bases between. Concerning this clonotype: Its specificity is unknown.

Unique molecular identifiers were affixed to single, distinct cDNA molecules. TCRdb ran MiXCR on the 5' RACE reads and lists one entry per CDR3 protein. The profile covers 80,000 or so distinct CDR3 sequences, with about 11% appearing a single time and around 12% taken by the ten largest. This receptor was taken from an adult who was a healthcare worker with PCR-confirmed SARS-CoV-2 infection or an uninfected control (not recorded which). This chain links TRBV5-6 with TRBJ2-2, with D uncertain. The starting material was whole blood, obtained at baseline. CDR3 sequence reads: CASSFGQWELFF. DNA of the CDR3: TGTGCCAGCAGCTTTGGGCAGTGGGAGCTGTTTTTT. Together with reference TRBV5-6 and TRBJ2-2, the CDR3 gives the full variable domain: DAGVTQSPTHLIKTRGQQVTLRCSPKSGHDTVSWYQQALGQGPQFIFQYYEEEERQRGNFPDRFSGHQFPNYSSELNVNALLLGDSALYLCASSFGQWELFFGEGSRLTVL.